Each of the 2 T cell receptor beta chains below was sequenced from the same sample in a study of OX40 agonist ivuxolimab in advanced cancers. The table came from immunoSEQ multiplex PCR; TCRdb's copy has only in-frame clones and leaves some out. The sample contains 96,000 or so clones, more than 80% of which appear only once. The sequencing here drew on CD4+ or CD8+ T cells sorted from blood, taken in a trial of the OX40 agonist ivuxolimab. The receptors originated from an adult with an advanced solid tumor such as melanoma, head and neck, liver or kidney cancer.

The rearrangement uses TRBV5-6 and TRBJ2-7; either TRBD1 or TRBD2 may supply D (5 bases each). Germline assignment: CDR1 SGHDT and CDR2 YYEEEE. CDR3 size: 15 residues. V gave up 3 bases and J gave up 3 bases, with 16 bases separating them. The CDR3 reads CASSWDPGRGYEQYF. For the CDR3, the DNA is TGTGCCAGCAGCTGGGACCCTGGACGGGGCTACGAGCAGTACTTC. The variable domain in full, completed from reference TRBV5-6 and TRBJ2-7, reads DAGVTQSPTHLIKTRGQQVTLRCSPKSGHDTVSWYQQALGQGPQFIFQYYEEEERQRGNFPDRFSGHQFPNYSSELNVNALLLGDSALYLCASSWDPGRGYEQYFGPGTRLTVT.

The chain recombines TRBV5-1 with TRBJ2-5; weak D call: TRBD2 (5 bases). Germline assignment: CDR1 SGHRS and CDR2 YFSETQ. This CDR3 comprises 14 residues. V lost 4 bases and J 4 bases, leaving 14 bases between the germline ends. The CDR3 region has the DNA TGCGCCAGCAGCCGGACGGGGAGAGGAGAGACCCAGTACTTC. Translation: CASSRTGRGETQYF. Full variable domain (outside the CDR3, taken from reference TRBV5-1 and TRBJ2-5): KAGVTQTPRYLIKTRGQQVTLSCSPISGHRSVSWYQQTPGQGLQFLFEYFSETQRNKGNFPGRFSGRQFSNSRSEMNVSTLELGDSALYLCASSRTGRGETQYFGPGTRLLVL.